The 27 T cell receptor beta chains below all came from one sample that was sequenced in a study of vaccination and CD4 T cells after COVID-19. Noted treatment: roughly 11-day PBMC culture with coronavirus spike peptide pools or control peptides (ViraFEST assay). These receptors' targets are unknown. Cultured CD4+ T-cell DNA underwent Oncomine TCR Beta short-read sequencing. Using its own MiXCR run on the PCR reads, TCRdb lists one record per CDR3 protein. The data show about 15,000 distinct CDR3 sequences, nearly 75% seen once. The sequenced material came from CD4+ T cells from blood, cultured in vitro. The source of these receptors is a human donor who had recovered from COVID-19.

The chain joins TRBV20-1 to TRBJ1-3; tentatively, D is TRBD1 (6 bases). V shed 3 bases and J shed 5 bases, with 8 bases lying between them. This CDR3 contains 12 residues. From germline, CDR1 is DFQATT and CDR2 SNEGSKA (reference sequence). The CDR3 sequence is CSASRGRNTIYF. The CDR3 DNA follows: TGCAGTGCTAGCAGGGGCCGAAACACCATATATTTT.

This sequence joins TRBV30 and TRBJ2-7; the D is unclear. Trimming took 0 bases from V and 5 from J, leaving 5 bases between them. This CDR3 is built from 11 residues. Germline CDR1 reads GTSNPN; CDR2 reads SVGIG (reference sequence). The chain's CDR3 is CAWSVRNEQYF. The CDR3 region has the DNA TGTGCCTGGAGTGTACGGAACGAGCAGTACTTC.

V is TRBV7-3 and J is TRBJ2-3; TRBD2 aligns across 9 bases. The junction had 4 bases not matched to a gene; V was cut back by 5 bases and J by 1 base. There are 15 residues in the CDR3. CDR1 is SGHTA and CDR2 is FQGTGA in the germline V gene. The CDR3 reads CASSGGGVGTDTQYF. CDR3 sequence (DNA): TGTGCCAGCAGCGGCGGGGGGGTAGGCACAGATACGCAGTATTTT.

The chain is built from TRBV7-2 and TRBJ2-7; 14 bases align to TRBD2. V lost 5 bases, J lost 5 bases, and 17 bases stayed unmatched. The CDR3 has 19 amino acids. From germline, CDR1 is SGHTA and CDR2 FQGNSA. CDR3 DNA sequence: TGTGCCAGCAGCCCCCAAAACCCGGGACTAGCGGGAGTTCGACACGAGCAGTACTTC. This codes for CASSPQNPGLAGVRHEQYF.

The V gene is TRBV27, the J gene TRBJ1-2, with 8 bases aligning to TRBD1. In germline, CDR1 is MNHEY, CDR2 SMNVEV (reference sequence). This CDR3 comprises 17 residues. V lost 2 bases and J lost 4; bases outside the gene matches: 12. As DNA, the CDR3 is TGTGCCAGCAGTTTACGGGCGACAGGGGTTGGGGGCTATGGCTACACCTTC. Protein sequence: CASSLRATGVGGYGYTF.

V usage is TRBV27 and J usage is TRBJ1-6; unclear D gene. Germline V gene data show CDR1 as MNHEY and CDR2 as SMNVEV (reference sequence). Trimming removed 2 bases from V and 4 bases from J, with 15 bases in between. This CDR3 comprises 17 residues. The CDR3 sequence: CASSLVEGLSYNSPLHF. The CDR3 DNA sequence: TGTGCCAGCAGTTTAGTTGAGGGCCTCAGTTATAATTCACCCCTCCACTTT.

V is TRBV27 and J is TRBJ1-2, with D unresolved. Trimming left V 2 bases short and J 2 bases short, with 6 bases between. This CDR3 spans 13 amino acids. CDR1 is MNHEY and CDR2 is SMNVEV in the germline V gene (reference sequence). The CDR3 is CASSLGGNYGYTF. DNA for the CDR3: TGTGCCAGCAGTTTAGGCGGAAACTATGGCTACACCTTC.

The chain carries TRBV20-1 and TRBJ2-1; D not resolved. The V and J ends lost 7 bases and 5 bases respectively, with 18 bases between them. The CDR3 covers 14 residues. Germline lookup yields CDR1 DFQATT and CDR2 SNEGSKA (reference sequence). The CDR3 DNA reads TGCAGTGGCTCAGCCATTTACCTGAACAATGAGCAGTTCTTC. Translation gives CSGSAIYLNNEQFF.

This clonotype is a singleton in its sample. The rearrangement links TRBV28 to TRBJ1-1, with no clear D. CDR1 is MDHEN, CDR2 SYDVKM, per germline. This CDR3 has 14 residues. The germline V and J ends were trimmed by 3 bases and 11 bases, with 19 bases remaining between them. CDR3 bases: TGTGCCAGCAGTTTTCCTCCTACTCCGGGCGCGGCTTTCTTT. Its protein is CASSFPPTPGAAFF.

The V gene is TRBV28, the J gene TRBJ2-5, with 13 bases lining up with TRBD2. The CDR3 has 15 amino acids. Germline assignment: CDR1 MDHEN and CDR2 SYDVKM. V was clipped by 7 bases and J by 2 bases; unmatched bases: 4. The CDR3 here is CASTPGLAGQETQYF. CDR3 coding DNA: TGTGCCAGCACCCCGGGACTAGCGGGACAAGAGACCCAGTACTTC.

This chain uses TRBV7-9 with TRBJ2-2; TRBD2 aligns across 8 bases. The CDR3 loop spans 17 amino acids. J was trimmed by 3 bases and V by 5 bases; bases with no gene match: 11. From germline, CDR1 is SEHNR and CDR2 FQNEAQ (reference sequence). CDR3 nucleotide sequence: TGTGCCAGCAGCCGGACCACCGGGACTAGGTACACCGGGGAGCTGTTTTTT. Its protein product is CASSRTTGTRYTGELFF.

V and J are TRBV11-3 and TRBJ2-5; D possibly corresponds to TRBD2 (5 bases). Germline CDR1 SGHNT, CDR2 YENEEA. The length of the CDR3 is 14 residues. The V end was cut by 1 base, the J end by 4 bases, with 10 bases between. CDR3 bases: TGTGCCAGCAGCTTAGGCGGGCTCGGAGAGACCCAGTACTTC. Translated: CASSLGGLGETQYF.

The DNA of the CDR3 is TGTGCCAGCAGTTACTTGGCGGAGGCCGGGGAGCTGTTTTTT. As protein: CASSYLAEAGELFF. This sequence joins TRBV6-5 and TRBJ2-2; TRBD2 might be the D (5 bases). The CDR3 consists of 14 residues. V was shortened by 1 base and J by 6 bases, with 9 bases between the two germline ends. Germline V lookup: CDR1 MNHEY, CDR2 SVGAGI.

This clonotype has a handful of counts. This chain uses TRBV7-2 with TRBJ2-3; D call uncertain. The V end was cut by 4 bases, the J end by 3 bases, with 8 bases between. The germline V gene has CDR1 SGHTA and CDR2 FQGNSA. There are 13 residues in the CDR3. CDR3 coding DNA: TGTGCCAGCAGCTCCCCCTCTACAGATACGCAGTATTTT. It yields the protein CASSSPSTDTQYF. The full variable domain, its missing parts supplied by reference TRBV7-2 and TRBJ2-3, is GAGVSQSPSNKVTEKGKDVELRCDPISGHTALYWYRQSLGQGLEFLIYFQGNSAPDKSGLPSDRFSAERTGGSVSTLTIQRTQQEDSAVYLCASSSPSTDTQYFGPGTRLTVL.

The V call is TRBV7-3, the J call TRBJ2-5, with TRBD2 identical over 7 bases. Germline CDR1 reads SGHTA; CDR2 reads FQGTGA. The CDR3 sequence is 13 residues long. The ends lost 6 bases at V and 5 bases at J; junction bases unmatched: 6. This CDR3 reads CASRFGTMETQYF. CDR3 nucleotide sequence: TGTGCCAGCAGATTCGGGACTATGGAGACCCAGTACTTC.

V usage is TRBV10-2 and J usage is TRBJ1-1; no reliable D call. The CDR3 loop spans 13 amino acids. V was shortened by 2 bases and J by 7 bases, with 11 bases between the two germline ends. CDR1 is WSHSY and CDR2 is SAAADI in the germline V gene. DNA of the CDR3: TGCGCCAGCAGTGAGGCCTCCCGGGATGAAGCTTTCTTT. It encodes CASSEASRDEAFF.

This sequence joins TRBV5-1 and TRBJ1-5; the D is unclear. The CDR3 is made up of 13 amino acids. Germline V gene data show CDR1 as SGHRS and CDR2 as YFSETQ. The V end was cut by 0 bases, the J end by 8 bases, with 9 bases between. CDR3 residues: CASSLGRGEPQHF. In DNA, the CDR3 is TGCGCCAGCAGCTTGGGTCGCGGGGAGCCCCAGCATTTT.

CDR3 nucleotide sequence: TGTGCCAGCAGCCCAGCACGGGAAGGCACTGAAGCTTTCTTT. This translates into CASSPAREGTEAFF. The V gene is TRBV27, the J gene TRBJ1-1; D not certain. V was cut by 6 bases and J by 4 bases, with 15 bases left in between. The CDR3 length is 14 residues. In germline, CDR1 is MNHEY, CDR2 SMNVEV (reference sequence).

The chain is built from TRBV20-1 and TRBJ1-1; no firm D call. The germline V gene encodes CDR1 DFQATT and CDR2 SNEGSKA (reference sequence). Trimming pared 7 bases from V and 1 base from J, leaving 7 bases between. This CDR3 has 11 amino acids. The CDR3, as DNA: TGCAGTGGGGGAGCGAACACTGAAGCTTTCTTT. It codes for CSGGANTEAFF.

This clonotype occurred once. The chain combines TRBV5-4 with TRBJ2-5; D uncertain. Trimming took 2 bases from V and 0 from J, leaving 5 bases between them. Germline V CDR1 and CDR2: SGHNT, YYREEE (reference sequence). This CDR3 has 13 residues. The CDR3 spells CASSFRDQETQYF. The CDR3 region has the DNA TGTGCCAGCAGCTTTAGAGACCAAGAGACCCAGTACTTC.

The genes are TRBV6-1 and TRBJ2-7; tentatively, D is TRBD2 (5 bases). Trimming removed 6 bases from V and 0 bases from J, with 18 bases in between. The CDR3 totals 16 residues. Germline V CDR1 and CDR2: MNHNS, SASEGT. The chain's CDR3 is CASRSLGGRSSYEQYF. The CDR3 nucleotides are TGTGCCAGCAGATCCCTCGGCGGGCGAAGCTCCTACGAGCAGTACTTC.

As to this clonotype: At one end the junction does not follow the germline gene, possibly because of a read error. The chain uses TRBV7-2 and TRBJ2-1; 8 positions match TRBD2. CDR1 and CDR2 (germline): SGHTA, FQGNSA. The CDR3 spans 14 residues. CDR3 nucleotide sequence: TGTGCCAGCAGCGTAGCGGGACTGTACAATGAGCAGTTCTTC. It translates to CASSVAGLYNEQFF.

Relative to its sample, this clonotype is large. The chain employs TRBV7-2 and TRBJ1-2; tentatively, D is TRBD1 (6 bases). V lost 4 bases to trimming and J lost 10 bases, with 13 bases between them. This CDR3 contains 12 residues. Germline CDR1 is SGHTA and CDR2 is FQGNSA. In DNA, the CDR3 is TGTGCCAGCAGCTCCTATAGGGGGGACTACACCTTC. This encodes CASSSYRGDYTF.

The gene calls are TRBV30 and TRBJ1-5, with TRBD1 identical over 9 bases. Germline V gene data show CDR1 as GTSNPN and CDR2 as SVGIG (reference sequence). V dropped 2 bases and J dropped 6; count of bases not matched to a gene: 8. This CDR3 is 15 amino acids long. Here the CDR3 DNA reads TGTGCCTGGAGTCCCTCGGACAGGGGTAGTCAGCCCCAGCATTTT. This sequence encodes CAWSPSDRGSQPQHF.

This rearrangement joins TRBV24-1 to TRBJ2-2, with 10 positions matching TRBD2. Looked up from germline, CDR1 is KGHDR and CDR2 is SFDVKD. This CDR3 is built from 19 residues. With 5 bases clipped from V and 1 base from J, the junction kept 12 bases outside the gene matches. The DNA of the CDR3 is TGTGCCACCAGTGCCCCCCCGGGAGCGGGAGGGATGAACACCGGGGAGCTGTTTTTT. It yields the protein CATSAPPGAGGMNTGELFF.

The CDR3 is CAECGGPNSPLHF. CDR3 in DNA: TGTGCCGAATGCGGGGGGCCTAATTCACCCCTCCACTTT. This chain joins TRBV30 and TRBJ1-6, with a weak D call TRBD1 (6 bases). CDR1 GTSNPN and CDR2 SVGIG come from the germline V gene (reference sequence). V lost 8 bases and J lost 6, with 14 bases in between. CDR3 length equals 13 residues. Filled out from reference TRBV30 and TRBJ1-6, the complete variable domain reads SQTIHQWPATLVQPVGSPLSLECTVEGTSNPNLYWYRQAAGRGLQLLFYSVGIGQISSEVPQNLSASRPQDRQFILSSKKLLLSDSGFYLCAECGGPNSPLHFGNGTRLTVT.

This chain joins TRBV6-4 and TRBJ1-2, with D maybe TRBD1 (5 bases). Germline CDR1 reads MRHNA; CDR2 reads SNTAGT. The V end lost 1 base, the J end lost 6 bases, and 9 bases lay between the germline ends. This CDR3 comprises 13 residues. CDR3 sequence (DNA): TGTGCCAGCAGTGACTTGGCAGGGAATGGCTACACCTTC. It is translated as CASSDLAGNGYTF.